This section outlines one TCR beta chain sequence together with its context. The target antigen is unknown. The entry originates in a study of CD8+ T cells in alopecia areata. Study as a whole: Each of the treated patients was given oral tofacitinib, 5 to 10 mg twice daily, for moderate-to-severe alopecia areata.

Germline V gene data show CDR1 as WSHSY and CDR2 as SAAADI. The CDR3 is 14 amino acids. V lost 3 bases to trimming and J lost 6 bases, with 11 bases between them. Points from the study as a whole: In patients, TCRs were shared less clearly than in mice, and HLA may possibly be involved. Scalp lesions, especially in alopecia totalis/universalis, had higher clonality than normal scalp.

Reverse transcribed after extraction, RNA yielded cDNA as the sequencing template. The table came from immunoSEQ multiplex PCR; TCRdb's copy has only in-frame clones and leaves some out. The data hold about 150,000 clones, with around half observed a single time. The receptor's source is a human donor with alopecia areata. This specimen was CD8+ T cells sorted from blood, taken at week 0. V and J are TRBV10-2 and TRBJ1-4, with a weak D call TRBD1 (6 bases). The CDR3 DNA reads TGCGCCAGCAGTGACAGCCAGGGGCATGAAAAACTGTTTTTT. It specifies CASSDSQGHEKLFF.